This T cell receptor (beta chain) emerged from a study of blood T cell repertoires in COVID-19. Study-level information: COVID-19 samples collected from the United States, Italy and Spain covered acute and convalescent phases. The analysed material was cDNA or gDNA that came from T cells, B-cell-depleted T cells, or PBMCs.

Clones were sequenced by immunoSEQ multiplex PCR, and TCRdb holds only the in-frame ones, with some missing. There are 80,000 to 85,000 clones in the sample; roughly 80% occur only once, and around 12% lies in the top ten. J was trimmed by 1 base and V by 3 bases; bases with no gene match: 2. Germline CDR1 is MNHEY and CDR2 is SMNVEV (reference sequence). CDR3 size: 16 residues. V is TRBV27 and J is TRBJ2-5; 13 bases agree with TRBD2. The receptor was isolated from a human donor in a cohort sampled during active COVID-19. Sequencing was performed on peripheral blood. The CDR3 region has the DNA TGTGCCAGCAGTTTGACTAGCGGGGGGACCCAAGAGACCCAGTACTTC. It encodes CASSLTSGGTQETQYF.